Given below is one T cell receptor (beta chain) in context. This sample was taken from a study of technical replicates of blood from several donors. The V and J ends lost 1 base and 3 bases respectively, with 17 bases between them. The germline CDR1 and CDR2 sequences are SGHRS and YFSETQ. This CDR3 contains 16 residues. Clones were read by immunoSEQ multiplex PCR, and TCRdb kept only the in-frame ones, dropping some. Among about 73,000 clones listed, 85% to 95% were seen once. The TCR originated in a human donor in good health. Some clones in this sample may be carry-over from other donors' samples. The chain carries TRBV5-1 and TRBJ2-7, with D possibly being TRBD2 (5 bases). Sequencing was carried out using PBMCs. This CDR3 is CASSLIGSIAVYEQYF. The DNA for the CDR3 is TGCGCCAGCAGCTTGATAGGGAGTATCGCCGTCTACGAGCAGTACTTC.